This T cell receptor beta chain was sequenced during a study of cytomegalovirus exposure and HLA in healthy donors. CDR3 size: 14 residues. Germline V gives CDR1 MNHNY, CDR2 SVGAGI (reference sequence). Germline trimming cut 2 bases from V and 5 bases from J; bases unmatched to any gene: 4. The PCR had 60 Vbeta and 13 Jbeta primers. Sequenced by immunoSEQ multiplex PCR; TCRdb stores in-frame clones only, minus some. This sample carries 100,000 to 150,000 clones, 75% to 90% of them seen once, and the ten largest clones take 15% to 25%. The specimen was PBMCs. The TCR originated in a man aged 18 to 30 in good health and CMV-seropositive. The genes are TRBV6-6 and TRBJ1-1; 8 positions agree with TRBD1. CDR3: CASSYQTGGTEAFF. As DNA, the CDR3 is TGTGCCAGCAGTTACCAAACAGGGGGGACTGAAGCTTTCTTT.